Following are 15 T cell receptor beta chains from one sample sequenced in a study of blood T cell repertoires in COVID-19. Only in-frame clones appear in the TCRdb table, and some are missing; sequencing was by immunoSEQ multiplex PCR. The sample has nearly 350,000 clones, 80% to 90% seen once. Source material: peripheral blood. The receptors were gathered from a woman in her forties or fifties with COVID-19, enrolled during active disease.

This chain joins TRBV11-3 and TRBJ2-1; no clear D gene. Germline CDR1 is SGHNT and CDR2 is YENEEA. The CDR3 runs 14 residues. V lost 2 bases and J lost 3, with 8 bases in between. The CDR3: CASSLREDYNEQFF. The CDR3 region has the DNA TGTGCCAGCAGCTTACGAGAGGACTACAATGAGCAGTTCTTC. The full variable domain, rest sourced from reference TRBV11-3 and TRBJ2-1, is EAGVVQSPRYKIIEKKQPVAFWCNPISGHNTLYWYLQNLGQGPELLIRYENEEAVDDSQLPKDRFSAERLKGVDSTLKIQPAELGDSAVYLCASSLREDYNEQFFGPGTRLTVL.

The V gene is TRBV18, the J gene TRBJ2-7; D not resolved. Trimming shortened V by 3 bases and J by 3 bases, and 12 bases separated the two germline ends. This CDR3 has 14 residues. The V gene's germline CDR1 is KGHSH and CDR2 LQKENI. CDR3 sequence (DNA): TGTGCCAGCTCACCGCTTCCAGGCAGCTACGAGCAGTACTTC. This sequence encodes CASSPLPGSYEQYF.

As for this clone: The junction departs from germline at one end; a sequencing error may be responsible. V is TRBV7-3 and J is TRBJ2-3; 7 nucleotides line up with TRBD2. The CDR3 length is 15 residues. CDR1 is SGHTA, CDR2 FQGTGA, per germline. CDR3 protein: CASSITGLRTDTQYF. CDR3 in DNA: TGTGCCAGCAGCATAACGGGACTACGCACAGATACGCAGTATTTT.

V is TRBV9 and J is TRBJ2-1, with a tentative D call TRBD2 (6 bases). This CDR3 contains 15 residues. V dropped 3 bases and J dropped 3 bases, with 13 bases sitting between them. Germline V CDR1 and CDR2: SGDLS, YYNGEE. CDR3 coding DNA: TGTGCCAGCAGCGATAGCGGAGCCGGCTACAATGAGCAGTTCTTC. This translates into CASSDSGAGYNEQFF. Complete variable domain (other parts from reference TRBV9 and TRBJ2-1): DSGVTQTPKHLITATGQRVTLRCSPRSGDLSVYWYQQSLDQGLQFLIQYYNGEERAKGNILERFSAQQFPDLHSELNLSSLELGDSALYFCASSDSGAGYNEQFFGPGTRLTVL.

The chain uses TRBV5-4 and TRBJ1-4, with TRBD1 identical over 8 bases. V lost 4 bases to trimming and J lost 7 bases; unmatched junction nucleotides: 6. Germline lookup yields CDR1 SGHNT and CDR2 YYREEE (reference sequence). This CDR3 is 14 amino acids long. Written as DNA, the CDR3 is TGTGCCAGCAGCCAGCAGGGGGCCCGTGAAAAACTGTTTTTT. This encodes CASSQQGAREKLFF. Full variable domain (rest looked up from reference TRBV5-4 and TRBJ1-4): ETGVTQSPTHLIKTRGQQVTLRCSSQSGHNTVSWYQQALGQGPQFIFQYYREEENGRGNFPPRFSGLQFPNYSSELNVNALELDDSALYLCASSQQGAREKLFFGSGTQLSVL.

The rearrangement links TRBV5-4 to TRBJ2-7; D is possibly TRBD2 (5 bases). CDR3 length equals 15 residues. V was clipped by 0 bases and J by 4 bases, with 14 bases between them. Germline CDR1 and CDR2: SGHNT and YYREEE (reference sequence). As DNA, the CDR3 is TGTGCCAGCAGCTTGGAAGGCCTGGGAGTTTACGAGCAGTACTTC. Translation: CASSLEGLGVYEQYF.

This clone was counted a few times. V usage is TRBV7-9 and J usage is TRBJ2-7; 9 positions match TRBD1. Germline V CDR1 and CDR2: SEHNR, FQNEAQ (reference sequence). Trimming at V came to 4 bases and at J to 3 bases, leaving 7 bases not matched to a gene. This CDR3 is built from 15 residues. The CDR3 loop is CASSSGQGMSYEQYF. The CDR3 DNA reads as TGTGCCAGCAGCTCCGGACAGGGGATGAGCTACGAGCAGTACTTC.

The CDR3 nucleotides read TGTGCCAGCAGTCATCCGGACAGGGGGCATGGCGAGCAGTACTTC. Amino acids: CASSHPDRGHGEQYF. The rearrangement links TRBV6-2 or TRBV6-3 to TRBJ2-7, with 11 bases lining up with TRBD1. The CDR3 loop spans 15 amino acids. The germline V gene encodes CDR1 MNHEY and CDR2 SVGEGT. The J segment lost 6 bases and the V segment lost 5 bases, leaving 9 bases of the junction unmatched.

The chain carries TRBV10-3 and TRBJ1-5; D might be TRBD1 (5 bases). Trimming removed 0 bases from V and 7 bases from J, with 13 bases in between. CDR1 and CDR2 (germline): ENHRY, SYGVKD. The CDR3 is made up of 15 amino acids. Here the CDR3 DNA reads TGTGCCATCAGTGAGTCCCTCAGGGTCCTGCAGCCCCAGCATTTT. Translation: CAISESLRVLQPQHF.

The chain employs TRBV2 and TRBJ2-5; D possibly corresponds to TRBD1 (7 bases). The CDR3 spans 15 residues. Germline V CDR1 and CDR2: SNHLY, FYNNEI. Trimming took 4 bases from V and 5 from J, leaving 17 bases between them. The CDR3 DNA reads TGTGCCAGCAGTGGTCACAGGGGCCGGGGGGAGACCCAGTACTTC. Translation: CASSGHRGRGETQYF.

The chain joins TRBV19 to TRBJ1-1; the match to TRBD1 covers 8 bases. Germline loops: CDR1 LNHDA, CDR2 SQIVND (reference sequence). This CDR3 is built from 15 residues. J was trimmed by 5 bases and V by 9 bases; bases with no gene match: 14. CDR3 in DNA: TGTGCCAGCCGCACCCAGGGGGCGCGGGAGACTGAAGCTTTCTTT. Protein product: CASRTQGARETEAFF.

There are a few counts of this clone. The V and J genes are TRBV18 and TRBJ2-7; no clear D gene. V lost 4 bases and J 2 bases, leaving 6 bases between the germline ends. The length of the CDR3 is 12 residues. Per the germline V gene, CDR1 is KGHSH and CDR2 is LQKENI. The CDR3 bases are TGTGCCAGCTCACGGCAGACCTACGAGCAGTACTTC. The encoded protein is CASSRQTYEQYF.

CDR3 loop: CASSANREGSPLHF. The CDR3 nucleotides read TGTGCCAGCTCCGCGAACAGGGAAGGGTCACCCCTCCACTTT. V is TRBV18 and J is TRBJ1-6; D might be TRBD1 (6 bases). This CDR3 is built from 14 residues. The germline CDR1 and CDR2 sequences are KGHSH and LQKENI. The V and J ends lost 6 bases and 10 bases respectively, with 16 bases between them. Using reference TRBV18 and TRBJ1-6 for the parts outside the CDR3, the full variable domain is NAGVMQNPRHLVRRRGQEARLRCSPMKGHSHVYWYRQLPEEGLKFMVYLQKENIIDESGMPKERFSAEFPKEGPSILRIQQVVRGDSAAYFCASSANREGSPLHFGNGTRLTVT.

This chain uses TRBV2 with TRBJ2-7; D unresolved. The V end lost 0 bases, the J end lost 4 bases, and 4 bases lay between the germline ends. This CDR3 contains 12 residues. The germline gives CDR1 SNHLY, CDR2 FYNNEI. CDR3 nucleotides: TGTGCCAGCAGTGAAGCGCGTTACGAGCAGTACTTC. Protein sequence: CASSEARYEQYF.

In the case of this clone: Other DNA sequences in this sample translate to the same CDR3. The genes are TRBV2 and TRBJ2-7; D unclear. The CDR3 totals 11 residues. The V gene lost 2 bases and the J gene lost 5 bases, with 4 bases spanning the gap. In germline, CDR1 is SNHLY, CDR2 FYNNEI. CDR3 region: CASSELHEQYF. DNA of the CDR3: TGTGCCAGCAGTGAACTTCACGAGCAGTACTTC.